Each of the 24 T cell receptor beta chains below was sequenced from the same sample in a study of T-cell reconstitution after alpha-beta-depleted transplantation in children. For TCRbeta, the library was prepared with unique molecular identifiers. TCRdb independently ran MiXCR on the PCR reads; one entry per CDR3 protein. The table includes 530,000 or so distinct CDR3 sequences, approximately 30% detected once. This specimen was PBMCs, taken before TCRalphabeta/CD19-depleted stem cell transplant. These receptors came from a boy younger than two with Wiskott-Aldrich syndrome, due to receive a stem cell transplant.

This clonotype was recorded once. CDR3 sequence reads: CSARGDTAGSQETQYF. The DNA of the CDR3 is TGCAGTGCTAGGGGCGACACAGCGGGAAGCCAAGAGACCCAGTACTTC. The rearrangement uses TRBV20-1 and TRBJ2-5; 7 bases fit TRBD2. This CDR3 is 16 amino acids long. J gave up 1 base and V 3 bases, and 11 bases lay outside the gene matches. Germline lookup yields CDR1 DFQATT and CDR2 SNEGSKA (reference sequence).

The chain uses TRBV20-1 and TRBJ2-1; D gene ambiguous. Looked up from germline, CDR1 is DFQATT and CDR2 is SNEGSKA (reference sequence). The CDR3 contains 13 residues. The V gene lost 7 bases and the J gene lost 5 bases, with 15 bases spanning the gap. The CDR3 nucleotides are TGCAGTGGCCAGAGCCCTATCCACAATGAGCAGTTCTTC. Its protein product is CSGQSPIHNEQFF.

This clonotype was observed a handful of times. The rearrangement joins TRBV28 to TRBJ1-2; D is perhaps TRBD1 (5 bases). This CDR3 is built from 14 residues. The germline V gene has CDR1 MDHEN and CDR2 SYDVKM. Trimming took 1 base from V and 8 from J, leaving 14 bases between them. The chain's CDR3 is CASSLFSGVRGYTF. As DNA, the CDR3 is TGTGCCAGCAGTTTATTTTCGGGGGTGAGAGGCTACACCTTC.

This chain links TRBV27 with TRBJ1-2; D is unresolved. Germline lookup yields CDR1 MNHEY and CDR2 SMNVEV (reference sequence). The CDR3 is 14 residues long. V lost 6 bases and J 8 bases, leaving 19 bases between the germline ends. The CDR3 coding sequence is TGTGCCAGCAGCAACCAACGGAAGGCGGGGGGCTACACCTTC. Amino acids: CASSNQRKAGGYTF.

With respect to this clonotype: An end of the junction differs from the germline gene, which may be a read error. The chain employs TRBV7-8 and TRBJ2-1; 12 bases fit TRBD2. Germline V lookup: CDR1 SGHVS, CDR2 FQNEAQ. There are 14 residues in the CDR3. The CDR3 nucleotides are TGTGCCAGCAGCCCAGGACTAGCGGGACCCCAGCTCGTCTTC. Amino acid sequence: CASSPGLAGPQLVF.

This clonotype was counted only a few times. This chain links TRBV28 with TRBJ2-1; 10 bases align to TRBD2. CDR3 length equals 14 residues. V lost 8 bases and J lost 7; bases outside the gene matches: 8. CDR1 is MDHEN, CDR2 SYDVKM, per germline. As DNA, the CDR3 is TGTGCCAGCGTGTCCGGGACTAGCGTTAATGAGCAGTTCTTC. It specifies CASVSGTSVNEQFF.

The V and J genes are TRBV5-1 and TRBJ2-3, with 12 bases fitting TRBD2. From germline, CDR1 is SGHRS and CDR2 YFSETQ. The V gene end was trimmed by 4 bases and the J gene end by 2 bases; junction bases not matched to a gene: 23. The CDR3 length is 22 residues. CDR3 in DNA: TGCGCCAGCAGCCTGCGACCAGTAAACAGGGGGCTAGCGGGAGGGCCCACAGATACGCAGTATTTT. Its translation is CASSLRPVNRGLAGGPTDTQYF.

This chain connects TRBV12-3 or TRBV12-4 to TRBJ2-3; no definite D call. The V end lost 5 bases, the J end lost 0 bases, and 15 bases lay between the germline ends. The length of the CDR3 is 16 residues. CDR3 nucleotide sequence: TGTGCCAGCAGTCCTCGACGAAATCCTAGCACAGATACGCAGTATTTT. It specifies CASSPRRNPSTDTQYF.

This clonotype was counted only a few times. The V gene is TRBV5-1, the J gene TRBJ2-1, with 9 nucleotides matching TRBD2. The CDR3 consists of 19 residues. Germline CDR1 is SGHRS and CDR2 is YFSETQ. Trimming removed 4 bases from V and 8 bases from J; junction bases left unmatched: 22. The CDR3 loop is CASSRPEGIAGAFNDEQFF. The CDR3 DNA reads as TGCGCCAGCAGCCGTCCGGAGGGTATAGCGGGAGCTTTCAACGATGAGCAGTTCTTC.

The rearrangement links TRBV5-1 to TRBJ2-1, with no clear D. Germline lookup yields CDR1 SGHRS and CDR2 YFSETQ. The CDR3 is 12 residues long. The V gene lost 7 bases and the J gene lost 8 bases, with 13 bases spanning the gap. The CDR3 region has the DNA TGCGCCAGCGGGGAAGGGTTCTATGAGCAGTTCTTC. Protein product: CASGEGFYEQFF. Based on the CDR3 plus reference TRBV5-1 and TRBJ2-1, the full variable domain is KAGVTQTPRYLIKTRGQQVTLSCSPISGHRSVSWYQQTPGQGLQFLFEYFSETQRNKGNFPGRFSGRQFSNSRSEMNVSTLELGDSALYLCASGEGFYEQFFGPGTRLTVL.

The chain links TRBV25-1 to TRBJ2-7; the match to TRBD1 covers 9 bases. The CDR3 spans 14 residues. Trimming removed 1 base from V and 7 bases from J; junction bases left unmatched: 5. From germline, CDR1 is MGHDK and CDR2 SYGVNS. The CDR3, as DNA: TGTGCCAGCAGTGAATTTGGGGACAGGGCGGAGCAGTACTTC. Protein sequence: CASSEFGDRAEQYF.

V and J are TRBV20-1 and TRBJ1-5; D might be TRBD1 (6 bases). V lost 6 bases and J lost 7, with 16 bases in between. There are 13 residues in the CDR3. Germline CDR1 reads DFQATT; CDR2 reads SNEGSKA (reference sequence). CDR3 in DNA: TGCAGTGCAGTAACAGGGTTGTTGCAGCCCCAGCATTTT. As protein: CSAVTGLLQPQHF.

There are a few counts of this clonotype. The chain joins TRBV20-1 to TRBJ2-2; 8 bases fit TRBD2. The CDR3 runs to 14 residues. V gave up 2 bases and J gave up 6 bases; unmatched junction bases: 5. CDR1 and CDR2 from the germline V gene are DFQATT and SNEGSKA (reference sequence). In DNA form, the CDR3 reads TGCAGTGCTAGAAAGCCGGGGGGGCCCGGGGAGCTGTTTTTT. It codes for CSARKPGGPGELFF.

This sequence joins TRBV11-3 and TRBJ2-6, with D maybe TRBD2 (7 bases). With 5 bases removed from V and 2 bases from J, the gap between germline ends came to 13 bases. The CDR3 has 16 amino acids. Germline CDR1 is SGHNT and CDR2 is YENEEA. CDR3 residues: CASSKGGAPGANVLTF. CDR3 sequence (DNA): TGTGCCAGCAGCAAAGGGGGGGCACCTGGGGCCAACGTCCTGACTTTC. The full variable domain, its missing parts supplied by reference TRBV11-3 and TRBJ2-6, is EAGVVQSPRYKIIEKKQPVAFWCNPISGHNTLYWYLQNLGQGPELLIRYENEEAVDDSQLPKDRFSAERLKGVDSTLKIQPAELGDSAVYLCASSKGGAPGANVLTFGAGSRLTVL.

This clonotype was counted a few times. The rearrangement joins TRBV7-6 to TRBJ2-7, with D perhaps being TRBD1 or TRBD2 (5 bases each). This CDR3 spans 15 amino acids. Trimming took 1 base from V and 1 from J, leaving 11 bases between them. Germline lookup yields CDR1 SGHVS and CDR2 FNYEAQ. CDR3 in DNA: TGTGCCAGCAGCTTAGGCGCAGGGAGATCCTACGAGCAGTACTTC. This gives the protein CASSLGAGRSYEQYF.

A few counts support this clonotype. The V call is TRBV7-9, the J call TRBJ2-1, with 8 bases identical to TRBD2. Trimming removed 4 bases from V and 4 bases from J; junction bases left unmatched: 12. From germline, CDR1 is SEHNR and CDR2 FQNEAQ (reference sequence). The CDR3 extends over 17 amino acids. This chain's CDR3 is CASSSSQLAEFYNEQFF. Written as DNA, the CDR3 is TGTGCCAGCAGCTCTTCCCAACTAGCGGAGTTTTACAATGAGCAGTTCTTC.

This clonotype was counted between two and nine times. V gene TRBV29-1 combines with J gene TRBJ2-7; weak D call: TRBD2 (5 bases). The V gene's germline CDR1 is SQVTM and CDR2 ANQGSEA. V was trimmed by 6 bases and J by 3 bases, leaving 15 bases between them. The CDR3 consists of 13 residues. Here the CDR3 reads CSVRHSEGYEQYF. The CDR3 DNA reads TGCAGCGTCCGCCATTCCGAGGGCTACGAGCAGTACTTC.

The chain uses TRBV18 and TRBJ2-4, with D possibly TRBD2 on 6 matching bases. This CDR3 contains 12 residues. Between the trimmed V and J ends, which lost 4 bases and 10 bases, there was a span of 11 bases. Germline CDR1 KGHSH, CDR2 LQKENI. The CDR3 reads CASSLRDSIQYF. The CDR3 nucleotides read TGTGCCAGCTCACTCCGGGACTCTATTCAGTACTTC. The entire variable domain, with the rest obtained from reference TRBV18 and TRBJ2-4, is as follows: NAGVMQNPRHLVRRRGQEARLRCSPMKGHSHVYWYRQLPEEGLKFMVYLQKENIIDESGMPKERFSAEFPKEGPSILRIQQVVRGDSAAYFCASSLRDSIQYFGAGTRLSVL.

This sequence joins TRBV29-1 and TRBJ2-2; maybe TRBD1 (6 bases). CDR3 length: 16 amino acids. Germline values: CDR1 SQVTM, CDR2 ANQGSEA. Trimming stripped 6 bases from V and 2 bases from J, with 19 bases between. The CDR3 region is CSVSSSGTQNTGELFF. CDR3 sequence (DNA): TGCAGCGTCTCATCCTCCGGGACACAAAACACCGGGGAGCTGTTTTTT.

This chain connects TRBV20-1 to TRBJ1-2; maybe TRBD1 (6 bases). This CDR3 has 13 residues. The germline CDR1 and CDR2 sequences are DFQATT and SNEGSKA (reference sequence). V lost 3 bases to trimming and J lost 2 bases, with 10 bases between them. CDR3 loop: CSASAGENYGYTF. DNA for the CDR3: TGCAGTGCTAGCGCAGGGGAAAACTATGGCTACACCTTC.

The V call is TRBV7-8, the J call TRBJ2-4; D is possibly TRBD1 or TRBD2 (7 bases each). CDR3 length equals 14 residues. V lost 4 bases, J lost 7 bases, and 14 bases lay in between. The germline gives CDR1 SGHVS, CDR2 FQNEAQ. CDR3 in DNA: TGTGCCAGCAGCTCTGACAGGGAGGGTAACATTCAGTACTTC. It yields the protein CASSSDREGNIQYF.

The J gene is TRBJ2-2, the V gene TRBV5-1, with D maybe TRBD1 (6 bases). V lost 2 bases and J 4 bases, leaving 12 bases between the germline ends. Germline CDR1 reads SGHRS; CDR2 reads YFSETQ. There are 15 residues in the CDR3. In DNA, the CDR3 is TGCGCCAGCAGCTTTACAGGGATCAGCACCGGGGAGCTGTTTTTT. Residues: CASSFTGISTGELFF.

There are a few counts of this clonotype. J is TRBJ2-2 and V is TRBV27, with D unclear. This CDR3 region has 12 residues. Germline CDR1 reads MNHEY; CDR2 reads SMNVEV (reference sequence). Between the trimmed V and J ends, which lost 7 bases and 3 bases, there was a span of 6 bases. The CDR3 DNA reads TGTGCCAGCACCAACTACACCGGGGAGCTGTTTTTT. Its protein product is CASTNYTGELFF.

This clonotype has a handful of counts. The chain recombines TRBV27 with TRBJ2-2; D is unclear. CDR1 and CDR2 (germline): MNHEY, SMNVEV (reference sequence). The CDR3 loop spans 14 amino acids. The V end lost 5 bases, the J end lost 4 bases, and 11 bases lay between the germline ends. The CDR3 sequence: CASSPHHFTGELFF. CDR3 nucleotides: TGTGCCAGCAGTCCACATCACTTCACCGGGGAGCTGTTTTTT.